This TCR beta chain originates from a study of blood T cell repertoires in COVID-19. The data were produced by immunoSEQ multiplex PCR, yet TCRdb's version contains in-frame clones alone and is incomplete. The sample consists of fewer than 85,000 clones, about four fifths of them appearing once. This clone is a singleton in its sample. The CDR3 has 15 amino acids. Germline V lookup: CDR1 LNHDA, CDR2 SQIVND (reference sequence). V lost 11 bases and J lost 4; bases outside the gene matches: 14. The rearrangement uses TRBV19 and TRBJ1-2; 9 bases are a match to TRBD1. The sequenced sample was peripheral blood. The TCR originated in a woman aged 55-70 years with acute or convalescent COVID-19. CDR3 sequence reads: CASVLGTGTLYGYTF. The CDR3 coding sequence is TGTGCCTCGGTCTTGGGGACAGGGACTCTCTATGGCTACACCTTC.